What follows describes a single TCR beta chain. The data derive from a study of blood T cells in healthy people across ages. The second PCR ran about 7 to 12 cycles with a sample-barcoded 5' primer and J-beta primers. Using its own MiXCR run on the 5' RACE reads, TCRdb lists one record per CDR3 protein. Here the sample spans around 710,000 distinct CDR3 sequences, about 42% being singletons. The sequencing sample was made of blood. This sequence was found in a woman in her sixties in good health.

CDR3 loop: CASSYDRETYEQYF. In DNA, the CDR3 is TGCGCCAGCAGCTACGACAGGGAAACCTACGAGCAGTACTTC. This chain joins TRBV5-1 and TRBJ2-7; 7 positions match TRBD1. Trimming took 3 bases from V and 2 from J; bases not matched to a gene: 5. The germline gives CDR1 SGHRS, CDR2 YFSETQ. The CDR3 extends over 14 amino acids.